The sequence of this T cell receptor beta chain was determined in a study of cytomegalovirus exposure and HLA in healthy donors (dated by TCRdb to about 2017). Study-wide context: An earlier analysis of approximately 590 of the donors reported about 250 Gb of sequence data and more than 90 million unique TCR beta sequences from roughly 200 million T cells. An early release covering around 630 HLA-typed donors comprised about 310 gigabases of sequencing data and approximately 80 million unique TCR sequences. Of the roughly 410 genotyped donors, approximately 81% were placed in the genetic ancestry cluster associated with self-reported Caucasian donors. The study was designed to test whether signatures of past pathogen exposure could be identified by cataloging public T cell receptors. The study used immunosequencing to profile the T cell repertoires of under 700 subjects and linked those repertoires to cytomegalovirus serostatus. A separate validation cohort of roughly 110 different subjects was used in addition to the 666-subject first cohort. The study combined high-throughput TCR immunosequencing, statistical association of individual TCRs with disease status, and machine learning to predict cytomegalovirus infection status. In a later analysis, previously published TCR beta repertoires from 666 donors were re-analyzed and high-resolution HLA genotyping was added so that TCR occurrence patterns could be studied. Rather than using new phenotypic data, the later analysis identified candidate immune exposures from TCR beta sequences and from how often those sequences occurred across donors. In an earlier analysis of roughly 600 of the donors, high-throughput TCR beta sequencing was used to judge whether each TCR beta V gene segment behaved as functional or pseudogenic. Donor age, sex, ethnicity and CMV serostatus were compiled together with the repertoire data. A later genetic analysis used genome-wide SNP genotypes for about 65% of the roughly 700 donors, treating that subset as a discovery cohort. All discovery cohort repertoires had been generated using a single sequencing platform. HLA typing included class I and class II loci at four-digit resolution. The number of typed donors differed by locus: roughly 629-640 for A, B, C, DRB1 and DQB1; about 520 for DQA1; over 600 for DPA1; and about 450 for DPB1. Roughly 5 DR-DQ haplotypes were handled as single units for association and clustering, since linkage in the cohort was strong. Among almost 400 genotyped donors of the cohort, an average of about 240,000 unique TCR beta nucleotide sequences were sequenced per donor, approximately 20% of them non-productive.

Of note for this clone: No antigen is known for it. No per-base quality is available; no much larger clone lies one base away.

The CDR3 runs 15 amino acids, cysteine and phenylalanine included. Just CDR3 DNA is preserved here, 45 bases in frame from base 1. Sequences SNHLY (CDR1) and FYNNEI (CDR2) are obtained from the germline V gene. V lost 5 bases and J lost 5 bases; the stretch between them is 15 bases long. Study-wide conclusions, independent of this receptor: A later analysis associated about 16,000 TCR beta sequences with specific HLA alleles at a false discovery rate of 0.05. Cytomegalovirus status was reported to be diagnosed by the classifier with high specificity and sensitivity in both the original and validation cohorts. A later genetic analysis reported fewer N-insertions in productive TCRs among donors in an Asian-associated ancestry cluster than the roughly 640-donor mean. The authors suggested that the approach could potentially be generalized to other disease states and immunological phenotypes. A later analysis found that TCR association rates varied across HLA loci, with DRB1 alleles showing the most associated TCRs and HLA-C alleles the fewest. For the cohort, immune exposure information was limited to CMV serostatus. A later analysis found that most CMV-associated TCR beta chains appeared HLA-restricted, with HLA associations seemingly driven largely by CMV exposure. Some IMGT-functional V segments, including TRBV6-2 and TRBV6-3, could not be told apart with the 87-base-pair reads, so those segments were excluded. Several of the top co-occurrence clusters appeared to be linked to parvovirus B19, influenza, CMV and Epstein-Barr virus, according to a later analysis. Correlated functional status among segregating V segments might be attributable to linkage disequilibrium, but an unknown experimental factor could not be ruled out. A cluster of highly shared sequence variants was judged likely to represent a technical artifact of the sequencing pipeline. When HLA alleles, especially DR and DQ, strongly co-occurred, TCR associations were difficult to assign to individual alleles. Because counts were too low, roughly 18 rarely observed V segments, including chromosome 9 orphons, were left out of the earlier analysis of a few hundred of the donors. Most TCR sequences were observed very rarely across donors, whereas some public TCRs were present in many individuals. Broadly in line with IMGT annotations, most TCR beta V segments showed up in productive rearrangements about 87% or about 30% of the time in an earlier analysis of 587 of the donors. Presence/absence analyses assumed roughly uniform sequencing depth across donors, an assumption that may not hold. A few of the identified cytomegalovirus-associated TCR beta chains were confirmed in vitro to be specific for cytomegalovirus antigens. A later analysis found that HLA-associated TCR beta chains were more clonally expanded and had lower generation probabilities than equally common non-associated chains. A further reported finding was that TCR beta sequences accurately predicted the HLA-A and HLA-B alleles for most subjects in the first cohort. The study gave a list of around 170 TCR beta chains associated with cytomegalovirus. Because HLA typing was missing for some donors at each locus, association tests included only the typed subset. A later genetic analysis associated a missense DCLRE1C variant with V-gene and J-gene trimming of TCR beta chains, and an independent cohort replicated the association. In this cohort, only TCR beta chains were sequenced, and detectable features were limited by the absence of alpha or paired-chain data.

The cohort was made up of approximately 670 healthy bone marrow donors. Cohort members were all nominally healthy when sampled, although unrecorded immune exposures were likely present. Of the approximately 610 cohort members, almost 300 had positive CMV serostatus and just over 350 had negative CMV serostatus, and CMV serostatus was not recorded for the donor. Every donor gave a peripheral blood sample, and the peripheral blood mononuclear cells from that sample were used for TCR beta sequencing. The Qiagen DNeasy Blood Extraction Kit was used to extract genomic DNA from the blood cell samples. Receptors were amplified or captured by the immunoSEQ multiplex PCR assay. For the multiplex PCR, a mixture combining 60 forward primers for TCR Vbeta segments and 13 reverse primers for TCR Jbeta segments was used. The CDR3 region of rearranged TCR beta genes was amplified from genomic DNA with a multiplex PCR assay. The amplified TCR beta libraries were sequenced on the Illumina HiSeq System as 87-base-pair reads. The authors' pipeline ran thus. A later analysis tallied 70 million to 100 million unique TCR beta chains across the 666 repertoires, and around 12 million of those chains were shared by two or more donors. Raw reads were error-corrected and collapsed into unique sequences with a nearest-neighbor algorithm that merged closely related sequences to remove PCR and sequencing errors. Alignment of CDR3 sequences to IMGT reference sequences was used to assign V, D and J gene segments. Each retained sequence needed at least a six-nucleotide match to both a V gene segment and a J gene segment. Rearrangements were called productive when the CDR3 lacked stop codons and stayed in frame with V and J; all others were non-productive. CDR3 was defined by IMGT convention, running from the second conserved V-encoded cysteine to the conserved J-encoded phenylalanine. The earlier analysis of about 570 of the donors excluded any sequence lacking an unambiguous match to a single V gene segment. In an earlier analysis of several hundred of the donors, V segments were called functional above 56.7% productive rearrangements and were called segregating when the between-donor standard deviation exceeded 5%. A statistical classification framework was built for diagnosing cytomegalovirus status from the catalog of TCR beta chain sequences. V and J gene assignment, in a later analysis, came from comparing TCR nucleotide sequences with IMGT/GENE-DB human TR gene sequences. In a later analysis, CDR3 sequences and most-parsimonious VDJ recombination scenarios were assigned using the TCRdist pipeline. In a later analysis, every TCR beta chain was defined by the combination of its CDR3 amino acid sequence and its V-gene family, and reads without a unique V-gene family were dropped. To address suspected cross-contamination and a sequencing artifact, a later analysis removed around 600 highly shared, low-generation-probability nucleotide sequences. For each public chain, a later analysis derived a clonal expansion index from normalized ranks of inferred template counts within each repertoire. Generation probabilities in a later analysis came from a VDJ recombination model fitted to out-of-frame rearrangements, and those results were checked against IGoR. In a later analysis, hypergeometric tests were used to score TCR-TCR, TCR-HLA and TCR-CMV co-occurrence, with a repertoire-size bias correction applied to TCR pairs. In a later analysis, false discovery rates were estimated by permuting HLA or CMV assignments 20 times. In a later analysis, co-occurring TCRs were grouped with DBSCAN, and TCRdist sequence similarity was added when clustering was performed within HLA-allele-positive subsets. Repertoires with fewer than 30,000 or more than 120,000 public chains, plus five repertoires with anomalous nucleotide sharing, were excluded from co-occurrence clustering. TCRdb re-hosts the immuneACCESS table, in-frame sequences only. Its copies lack some clones; in the studies checked, an unresolved V gene accounts for under half of them, and the cause for the rest is not known. V, J and clone size are those of that table, while D and trimming were read from the DNA. In this sample the table shows under 150,000 clones, approximately 72% of which occur a single time. The ten top clones hold 2.9% of the sample.

The sample was PBMCs. The chain links TRBV2 with TRBJ1-4; TRBD1 could be the D gene, as 5 bases match. The receptor comes from a human donor in good health. In nucleotide form, the sequence is TGTGCCAGCAGTCCGATCCAGGGTAGAAATGAAAAACTGTTTTTT. Translated, it gives CASSPIQGRNEKLFF.